Below are 12 T cell receptor beta chains sequenced from a single sample in a study of tumor-infiltrating lymphocytes in primary liver carcinoma (dated by TCRdb to 2016 to 2017). RNA from unsorted whole blood was extracted with TRIzol reagent, and germline DNA was obtained with the DNeasy Blood & Tissue kit. Reads for this sample came from an Illumina HiSeq 2500. Starting from roughly 540 ng total RNA, TCRbeta-specific cDNA was produced by reverse transcription with a constant-region primer and ProtoScript II reverse transcriptase. Construction of the TCRbeta libraries relied on three nested rounds of multiplex PCR, following a slightly modified ARM-PCR procedure. The first two PCR rounds used multiplex TRBV1-TRBV30 forward primers with a Cbeta reverse primer, each for about 10 cycles. Using fastp trimming at Q25 and MiXCR clonotype assembly, TCRdb reanalyzed the public sequencing data and kept in-frame beta chains. Here each entry gathers all rows of one CDR3 protein and keeps the most common genes and DNA. For this sample the table gives hundreds of thousands of distinct CDR3 sequences, of which 50% to 75% were detected only once. The ten largest account for approximately 15% of the sample.

Material for sequencing was peripheral blood. Receptor source: a woman aged 25-40 years with primary liver carcinoma and hepatitis B virus infection.

The chain uses TRBV12-3 or TRBV12-4 and TRBJ2-7; the D is unclear. This CDR3 spans 8 amino acids. The CDR3 region is CASRPRIV. The CDR3 bases are TGTGCCAGCAGACCAAGGATAGTC.

A word on this clonotype: Just one base apart from a much larger clone, this may be a read error. The chain has TRBV12-3 or TRBV12-4 and TRBJ2-7; the D gene is possibly TRBD1 (6 bases). This CDR3 contains 11 residues. DNA for the CDR3: TGTGGCAGCGGACAGTCCTACGAGCAGTACTTC. Amino acid sequence: CGSGQSYEQYF.

This clonotype was detected only a few times. V usage is TRBV4-2 and J usage is TRBJ2-1, with D hard to call. V was cut by 0 bases and J by 7 bases, with 13 bases left in between. Germline values: CDR1 LGHNA, CDR2 YNFKEQ. The length of the CDR3 is 15 residues. CDR3 nucleotide sequence: TGTGCCAGCAGCCAAGAAGGAACCGAGTGGAATGAGCAGTTCTTC. Protein sequence: CASSQEGTEWNEQFF.

This clonotype was detected many times. J is TRBJ2-5 and V is TRBV29-1, with D perhaps matching TRBD1 (5 bases). This CDR3 spans 14 amino acids. The V end was cut by 4 bases, the J end by 4 bases, with 16 bases between. CDR1 is SQVTM, CDR2 ANQGSEA, per germline. The CDR3 is CSVGPQGERETQYF. CDR3 coding DNA: TGCAGCGTTGGTCCTCAAGGGGAAAGAGAGACCCAGTACTTC.

This clonotype was recorded at least ten times. The junction departs from germline at one end; a sequencing error may be responsible. V gene TRBV6-6 combines with J gene TRBJ1-2, with TRBD1 matching 9 bases. Germline V gives CDR1 MNHNY, CDR2 SVGAGI (reference sequence). This CDR3 has 14 residues. This CDR3 reads CASSHSGQGYGYTF. For the CDR3, the DNA is TGTGCCAGCAGTCACTCGGGACAGGGTTATGGCTACACCTTC.

This clonotype came up a few times. The chain is built from TRBV7-8 and TRBJ2-7; no clear D. Trimming removed 3 bases at V and 4 bases at J, with 10 bases between. CDR1 and CDR2 (germline): SGHVS, FQNEAQ. The CDR3 sequence is 13 residues long. CDR3 nucleotides: TGTGCCAGCAGCTTCGGCAGAGATTACGAGCAGTACTTC. Translation gives CASSFGRDYEQYF.

Regarding this clonotype: At one boundary the junction diverges from the germline segment, which might be a read error. V and J are TRBV5-6 and TRBJ2-6; D is perhaps TRBD1 or TRBD2 (5 bases each). CDR3 length: 17 amino acids. CDR1 is SGHDT, CDR2 YYEEEE, per germline. In DNA form, the CDR3 reads TGTGCCAGCAGCTTGGGGGGGAGTGGCTCTGGGGCCAACGTCCTGGCTTTC. Translated: CASSLGGSGSGANVLAF.

In its sample, this clonotype was seen a few times. The CDR3 here is CASSLRGGGTDTQYF. Here the CDR3 DNA reads TGTGCCAGCAGCTTACGAGGCGGGGGCACAGATACGCAGTATTTT. The chain carries TRBV7-8 and TRBJ2-3; D is perhaps TRBD2 (6 bases). Trimming pared 2 bases from V and 1 base from J, leaving 10 bases between. This CDR3 contains 15 residues. Germline values: CDR1 SGHVS, CDR2 FQNEAQ.

A note on this clonotype: At one end, the junction sequence differs from germline, possibly due to a read error. This chain joins TRBV6-5 and TRBJ2-1, with D possibly TRBD1 on 5 matching bases. Germline values: CDR1 MNHEY, CDR2 SVGAGI. CDR3 length: 15 residues. The CDR3 nucleotides read TGTGCCAGCAGTCACTCGTACAAGGGGTACAATGAGCAGTTCTTC. Protein: CASSHSYKGYNEQFF.

There are many counts of this clonotype. CDR3 sequence reads: CSVPLGMAETQYF. CDR3 DNA: TGCAGCGTCCCCCTGGGGATGGCAGAGACCCAGTACTTC. The chain employs TRBV29-1 and TRBJ2-5; D is ambiguous. Germline V gives CDR1 SQVTM, CDR2 ANQGSEA. The CDR3 sequence is 13 residues long. With 6 bases removed from V and 4 bases from J, the gap between germline ends came to 15 bases. Full variable domain (missing parts from reference TRBV29-1 and TRBJ2-5): SAVISQKPSRDICQRGTSLTIQCQVDSQVTMMFWYRQQPGQSLTLIATANQGSEATYESGFVIDKFPISRPNLTFSTLTVSNMSPEDSSIYLCSVPLGMAETQYFGPGTRLLVL.

This clonotype was observed at least ten times. CDR3 sequence (DNA): TGCAGCGTTTGCCTGCTCACTGAAGCTTTCTTT. As protein: CSVCLLTEAFF. The rearrangement joins TRBV29-1 to TRBJ1-1, with no clear D. CDR1 SQVTM and CDR2 ANQGSEA come from the germline V gene. Trimming pared 5 bases from V and 4 bases from J, leaving 8 bases between. The CDR3 contains 11 residues.

The table lists this clonotype with many counts. The chain carries TRBV4-1 and TRBJ2-7; 7 positions match TRBD1. The length of the CDR3 is 15 residues. Germline CDR1 and CDR2: MGHRA and YSYEKL. V shed 0 bases, J shed 4 bases, and the junction held 6 bases outside the gene matches. This chain's CDR3 is CASSQEQGLRYEQYF. CDR3 in DNA: TGCGCCAGCAGCCAAGAACAGGGGCTGAGGTACGAGCAGTACTTC.